The 5 T cell receptor beta chains listed next were all sequenced from one sample in a study of PD-1 blockade in classical Hodgkin lymphoma. Every patient experienced relapse after autologous stem cell transplantation, and brentuximab vedotin exposure varied. The method was immunoSEQ multiplex PCR; TCRdb's version includes in-frame clones alone and lacks a portion of them. The sample has approximately 89,000 clones, over 70% seen once. This specimen was peripheral blood mononuclear cells (PBMCs), taken at baseline. Receptor source: a human donor with classical Hodgkin lymphoma.

The genes are TRBV19 and TRBJ2-7; possibly TRBD2 for D (5 bases). In germline, CDR1 is LNHDA, CDR2 SQIVND (reference sequence). The CDR3 contains 14 residues. CDR3 in DNA: TGTGGCCCAGCAAGGAGGCCACCCAACTACGAGCAGTACTTC. Translation: CGPARRPPNYEQYF.

The chain recombines TRBV19 with TRBJ1-1; D is unresolved. CDR3 size: 13 residues. Per the germline V gene, CDR1 is LNHDA and CDR2 is SQIVND (reference sequence). V shed 3 bases and J shed 1 base, with 6 bases lying between them. Here the CDR3 reads CASSMARNTEAFF. Here the CDR3 DNA reads TGTGCCAGTAGTATGGCAAGGAACACTGAAGCTTTCTTT.

This chain uses TRBV11-2 with TRBJ2-3, with 9 bases identical to TRBD2. Germline V gives CDR1 SGHAT, CDR2 FQNNGV. Losses at the gene ends were 5 bases for V and 1 base for J; bases not matched to a gene: 1. The CDR3 is 14 residues long. CDR3 sequence: CASSRLAGTDTQYF. The CDR3 region has the DNA TGTGCCAGCAGCCGACTAGCGGGCACAGATACGCAGTATTTT.

Ten or more counts support this clone. The CDR3 bases are TGTGCCAGCAGCGGGGCAGAATTTCAGGGCGAGACCCAGTACTTC. This translates into CASSGAEFQGETQYF. This chain uses TRBV9 with TRBJ2-5; perhaps TRBD1 as D (5 bases). The germline V gene encodes CDR1 SGDLS and CDR2 YYNGEE. The CDR3 spans 15 residues. Between the trimmed V and J ends, which lost 3 bases and 5 bases, there was a span of 17 bases.

The gene calls are TRBV2 and TRBJ2-2; 8 nucleotides align to TRBD1. The ends lost 6 bases at V and 8 bases at J; junction bases unmatched: 8. CDR3 length equals 14 residues. Germline CDR1 is SNHLY and CDR2 is FYNNEI. The CDR3 region is CASSAQGAGGELFF. CDR3 in DNA: TGTGCCAGCAGCGCCCAGGGGGCTGGGGGGGAGCTGTTTTTT.